A single sample is the source of the 10 T cell receptor beta chains below, sequenced in a study of beta chain features in type 1 diabetes (dated by TCRdb to 2016 to 2018). Receptor amplification or capture employed the immunoSEQ multiplex PCR assay. All of the isolated RNA was reverse transcribed with the High Capacity cDNA Reverse Transcription Kit, so expressed TCRB transcripts were sequenced. Imported from immuneACCESS, the table was reduced by TCRdb to in-frame sequences with V and J called. These copies leave out some clones; in studies compared against another copy, an unresolved V gene accounts for under half, and the cause of the remainder is not known. Counted in this sample were around 690,000 clones; 9.5% to 15% of them appeared once. Roughly 0.12% of the sample comes from the top ten. The full study reports these points: A moderate but significant shortening of TCRB CDR3 length was observed in type 1 diabetes patients in all four CD4+ subsets.

These receptors have no known antigen. Input material: naive CD4+ T cells from blood. The cell subset or site label of this sample denotes: true naive CD4+ T cells. These TCRs come from a man aged 25-40 years with type 1 diabetes.

This clone was observed a handful of times. The CDR3 sequence is CASSLGEMSNQPQHF. CDR3 nucleotides: TGTGCCAGCAGCCTGGGAGAGATGAGCAATCAGCCCCAGCATTTT. V gene TRBV7-9 combines with J gene TRBJ1-5; D gene unclear. Germline V gene data show CDR1 as SEHNR and CDR2 as FQNEAQ (reference sequence). CDR3 length equals 15 residues. V was cut by 5 bases and J by 1 base, with 12 bases left in between. Using reference TRBV7-9 and TRBJ1-5 for the parts outside the CDR3, the full variable domain is DTGVSQNPRHKITKRGQNVTFRCDPISEHNRLYWYRQTLGQGPEFLTYFQNEAQLEKSRLLSDRFSAERPKGSFSTLEIQRTEQGDSAMYLCASSLGEMSNQPQHFGDGTRLSIL.

V usage is TRBV6-1 and J usage is TRBJ2-3, with 10 bases matching TRBD1. Germline V lookup: CDR1 MNHNS, CDR2 SASEGT. This CDR3 has 16 residues. After removal of 2 bases from V and 4 bases from J, the junction contained 6 bases not matched to a gene. The CDR3 loop is CASSERGQGLADTQYF. The CDR3, as DNA: TGTGCCAGCAGTGAAAGGGGACAGGGGTTGGCAGATACGCAGTATTTT.

There are a few counts of this clone. V is TRBV7-2 and J is TRBJ1-6; TRBD1 is a possible D gene (6 bases). CDR3 length equals 16 residues. Between the trimmed V and J ends, which lost 4 bases and 6 bases, there was a span of 16 bases. Germline CDR1 and CDR2: SGHTA and FQGNSA. CDR3 coding DNA: TGTGCCAGCAGCTCTTCCGGGGGGCGAAGTAATTCACCCCTCCACTTT. Translated, it gives CASSSSGGRSNSPLHF. The variable domain in full, completed from reference TRBV7-2 and TRBJ1-6, reads GAGVSQSPSNKVTEKGKDVELRCDPISGHTALYWYRQSLGQGLEFLIYFQGNSAPDKSGLPSDRFSAERTGGSVSTLTIQRTQQEDSAVYLCASSSSGGRSNSPLHFGNGTRLTVT.

This clone has more than one count but fewer than ten. The rearrangement links TRBV14 to TRBJ2-2; D unclear. Germline CDR1 reads SGHDN; CDR2 reads FVKESK. V lost 6 bases to trimming and J lost 1 base, with 6 bases between them. The CDR3 has 13 residues. For the CDR3, the DNA is TGTGCCAGCAGATTCGGGAACACCGGGGAGCTGTTTTTT. The encoded protein is CASRFGNTGELFF.

This clone has just a few counts. The gene calls are TRBV13 and TRBJ1-1; 7 bases line up with TRBD1. V was pared by 3 bases and J by 6 bases, with 13 bases of the junction left unmatched. The CDR3 is made up of 16 amino acids. Germline values: CDR1 PRHDT, CDR2 FYEKMQ (reference sequence). The DNA of the CDR3 is TGTGCCAGCAGCTTTCCGACAGGGACCTCGGGGGCTGAAGCTTTCTTT. As protein: CASSFPTGTSGAEAFF. The whole variable domain, filled in from reference TRBV13 and TRBJ1-1, reads AAGVIQSPRHLIKEKRETATLKCYPIPRHDTVYWYQQGPGQDPQFLISFYEKMQSDKGSIPDRFSAQQFSDYHSELNMSSLELGDSALYFCASSFPTGTSGAEAFFGQGTRLTVV.

The chain recombines TRBV29-1 with TRBJ1-2; D remains ambiguous. The V and J ends lost 4 bases and 6 bases respectively, with 15 bases between them. CDR1 and CDR2 (germline): SQVTM, ANQGSEA. This CDR3 comprises 13 residues. Here the CDR3 DNA reads TGCAGCGTTGGCCAGGCAAATACTGATGGCTACACCTTC. Residues: CSVGQANTDGYTF.

The chain uses TRBV15 and TRBJ2-3, with TRBD2 matching 7 bases. Germline CDR1 is LNHNV and CDR2 is YYDKDF (reference sequence). This CDR3 is built from 17 residues. V lost 0 bases and J lost 0; bases outside the gene matches: 6. The DNA for the CDR3 is TGTGCCACCAGCAGAGATGTAGGCGGGGGAAGCACAGATACGCAGTATTTT. It yields the protein CATSRDVGGGSTDTQYF.

The gene calls are TRBV11-2 and TRBJ2-1; no reliable D call. The CDR3 runs to 13 residues. Trimming took 3 bases from V and 5 from J, leaving 8 bases between them. Germline CDR1 reads SGHAT; CDR2 reads FQNNGV. The CDR3 region is CASSLANHNEQFF. CDR3 nucleotide sequence: TGTGCCAGCAGCTTGGCCAACCACAATGAGCAGTTCTTC.

The CDR3 here is CASSDRQGVDTQYF. The CDR3 nucleotides are TGTGCCAGCAGTGACCGACAGGGTGTAGATACGCAGTATTTT. V is TRBV25-1 and J is TRBJ2-3; TRBD1 aligns across 7 bases. The germline V gene has CDR1 MGHDK and CDR2 SYGVNS. The trim removed 3 bases at V and 5 bases at J, leaving 5 bases unmatched. The CDR3 runs 14 residues.

This clone was seen only a few times. The chain couples TRBV30 to TRBJ2-7; 8 nucleotides align to TRBD2. CDR1 and CDR2 from the germline V gene are GTSNPN and SVGIG (reference sequence). The ends lost 0 bases at V and 5 bases at J; junction bases unmatched: 15. CDR3 length: 17 amino acids. CDR3 DNA sequence: TGTGCCTGGAGTGTAGCGAGAGGACGGGGGGGTTTCCACGAGCAGTACTTC. This sequence encodes CAWSVARGRGGFHEQYF.